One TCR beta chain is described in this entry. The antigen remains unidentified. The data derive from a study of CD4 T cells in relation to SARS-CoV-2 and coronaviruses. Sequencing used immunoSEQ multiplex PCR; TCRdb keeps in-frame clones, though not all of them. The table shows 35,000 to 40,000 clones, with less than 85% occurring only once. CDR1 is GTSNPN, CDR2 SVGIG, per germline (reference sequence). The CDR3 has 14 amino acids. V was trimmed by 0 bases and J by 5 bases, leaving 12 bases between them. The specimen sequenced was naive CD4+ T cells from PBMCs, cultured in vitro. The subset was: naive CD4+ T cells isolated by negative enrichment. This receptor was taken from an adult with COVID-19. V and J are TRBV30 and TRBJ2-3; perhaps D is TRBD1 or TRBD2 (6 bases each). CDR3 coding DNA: TGTGCCTGGAGTGTACGGGGGCTTGGAGATACGCAGTATTTT. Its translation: CAWSVRGLGDTQYF.